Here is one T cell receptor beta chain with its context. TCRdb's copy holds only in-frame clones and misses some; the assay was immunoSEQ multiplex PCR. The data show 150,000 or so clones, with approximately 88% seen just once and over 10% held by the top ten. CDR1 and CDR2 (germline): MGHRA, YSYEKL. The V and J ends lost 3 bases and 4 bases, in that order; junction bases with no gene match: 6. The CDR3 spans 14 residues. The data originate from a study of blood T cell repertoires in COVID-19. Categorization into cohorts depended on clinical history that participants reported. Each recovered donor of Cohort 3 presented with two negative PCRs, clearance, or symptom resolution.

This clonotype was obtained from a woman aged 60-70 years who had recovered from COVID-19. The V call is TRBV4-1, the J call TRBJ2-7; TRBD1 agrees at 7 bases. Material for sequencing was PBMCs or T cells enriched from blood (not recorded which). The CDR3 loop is CASSQPGQTYEQYF. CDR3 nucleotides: TGCGCCAGCAGCCAGCCGGGACAGACTTACGAGCAGTACTTC.